This TCR beta chain was found in a study of T-cell reconstitution after alpha-beta-depleted transplantation in children. Broader study findings: At the one-year point after transplant, T-cell counts and TCRbeta diversity were found to come mostly from T cells that had been newly produced. Expanded clones from the graft, numbering several hundred, reportedly supplied alpha-beta T cells about two months after transplant. At day 60, the high TCRbeta diversity found in some patients originated from recipient T cells and thymic progenitors that had survived.

Preparation of the TCRbeta library involved a method that used unique molecular identifiers. TCRdb reanalysed the PCR reads using MiXCR and keeps one entry per CDR3 protein. The repertoire holds fewer than 750,000 distinct CDR3 sequences, with 20% to 25% as singletons. The germline gives CDR1 SGHTA, CDR2 FQGTGA. Losses at the gene ends were 4 bases for V and 8 bases for J; bases not matched to a gene: 11. This CDR3 spans 15 amino acids. This clonotype was counted a few times. What it binds is unknown. The material sequenced was PBMCs, mostly from graft donor cells, taken 360 days after TCRalphabeta/CD19-depleted stem cell transplant. This sequence joins TRBV7-3 and TRBJ2-5; TRBD1 matches 9 bases. This sequence originates from a boy under two years old who had a stem cell transplant for acute myeloid leukemia, so the T cells may come from the graft donor. The DNA for the CDR3 is TGTGCCAGCAGCTCCAAAGGTGGACAGGGGCTCACCCAGTACTTC. Translated: CASSSKGGQGLTQYF. Full variable domain (outside the CDR3, taken from reference TRBV7-3 and TRBJ2-5): GAGVSQTPSNKVTEKGKYVELRCDPISGHTALYWYRQSLGQGPEFLIYFQGTGAADDSGLPNDRFFAVRPEGSVSTLKIQRTERGDSAVYLCASSSKGGQGLTQYFGPGTRLLVL.